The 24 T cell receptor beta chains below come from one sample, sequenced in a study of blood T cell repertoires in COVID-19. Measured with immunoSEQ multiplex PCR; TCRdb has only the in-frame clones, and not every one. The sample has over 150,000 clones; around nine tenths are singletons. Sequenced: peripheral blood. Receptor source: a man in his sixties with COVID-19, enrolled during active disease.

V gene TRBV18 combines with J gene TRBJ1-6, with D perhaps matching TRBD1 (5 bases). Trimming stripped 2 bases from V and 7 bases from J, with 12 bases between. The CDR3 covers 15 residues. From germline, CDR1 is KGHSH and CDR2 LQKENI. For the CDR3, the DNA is TGTGCCAGCTCACCAGGGGTGGGGGGGAATTCACCCCTCCACTTT. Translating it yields CASSPGVGGNSPLHF.

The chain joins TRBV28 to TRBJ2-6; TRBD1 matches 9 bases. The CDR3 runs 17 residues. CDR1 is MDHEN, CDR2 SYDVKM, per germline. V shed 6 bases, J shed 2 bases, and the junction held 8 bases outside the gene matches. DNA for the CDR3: TGTGCCAGCAGGGCCGGGACAGGGATCGCTGGGGCCAACGTCCTGACTTTC. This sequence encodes CASRAGTGIAGANVLTF.

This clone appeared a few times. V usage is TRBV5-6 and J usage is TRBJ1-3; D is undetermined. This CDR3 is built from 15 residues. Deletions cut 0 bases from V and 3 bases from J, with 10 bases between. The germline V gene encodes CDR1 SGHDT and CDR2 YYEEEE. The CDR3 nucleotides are TGTGCCAGCAGCTTGGCCGCGGGAATTGGAAACACCATATATTTT. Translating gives CASSLAAGIGNTIYF.

The CDR3 DNA reads as TGTGCCAGCAGCTCTCTGGGACAGGGAAATGAAAAACTGTTTTTT. Amino acids: CASSSLGQGNEKLFF. V and J are TRBV28 and TRBJ1-4; TRBD1 agrees at 9 bases. This CDR3 has 15 amino acids. The J segment lost 5 bases and the V segment lost 6 bases, leaving 7 bases of the junction unmatched. Germline V gene sequence: CDR1 MDHEN, CDR2 SYDVKM.

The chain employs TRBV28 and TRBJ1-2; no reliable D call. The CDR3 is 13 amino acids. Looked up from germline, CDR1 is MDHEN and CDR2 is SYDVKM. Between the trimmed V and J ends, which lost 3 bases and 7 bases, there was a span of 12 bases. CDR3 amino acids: CASSLGTVGGYTF. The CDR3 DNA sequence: TGTGCCAGCAGTTTGGGCACAGTGGGTGGCTACACCTTC.

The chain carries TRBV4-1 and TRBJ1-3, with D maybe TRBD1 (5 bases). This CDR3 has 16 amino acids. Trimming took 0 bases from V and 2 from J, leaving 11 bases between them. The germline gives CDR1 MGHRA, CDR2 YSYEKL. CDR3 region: CASSQDQGGTGNTIYF. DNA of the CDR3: TGCGCCAGCAGCCAAGATCAGGGAGGGACTGGAAACACCATATATTTT.

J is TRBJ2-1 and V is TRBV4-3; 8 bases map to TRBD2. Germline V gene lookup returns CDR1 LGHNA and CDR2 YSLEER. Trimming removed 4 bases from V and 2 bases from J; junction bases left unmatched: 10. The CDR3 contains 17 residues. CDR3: CASSPAAGGMAYNEQFF. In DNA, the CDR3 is TGCGCCAGCAGCCCTGCGGCGGGGGGCATGGCCTACAATGAGCAGTTCTTC.

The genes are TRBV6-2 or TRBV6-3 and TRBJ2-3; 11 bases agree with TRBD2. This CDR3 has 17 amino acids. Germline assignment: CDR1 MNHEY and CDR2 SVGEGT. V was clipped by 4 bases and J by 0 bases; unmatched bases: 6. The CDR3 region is CASSSPRTSGSTDTQYF. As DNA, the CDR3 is TGTGCCAGCAGTTCCCCCCGGACTAGCGGGAGCACAGATACGCAGTATTTT.

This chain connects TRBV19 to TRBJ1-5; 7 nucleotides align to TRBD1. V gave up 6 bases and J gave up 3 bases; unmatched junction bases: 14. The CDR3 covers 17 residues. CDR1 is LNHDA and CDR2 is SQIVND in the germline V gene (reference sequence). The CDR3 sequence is CASRYDTGTAINQPQHF. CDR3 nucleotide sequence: TGTGCCAGTAGATATGATACCGGGACAGCGATCAATCAGCCCCAGCATTTT.

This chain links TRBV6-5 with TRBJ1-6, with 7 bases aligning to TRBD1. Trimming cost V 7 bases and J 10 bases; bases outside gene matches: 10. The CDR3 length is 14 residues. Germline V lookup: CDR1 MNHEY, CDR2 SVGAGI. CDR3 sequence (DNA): TGTGCCAGCAATAAACAGGGGTTGCGATCACCCCTCCACTTT. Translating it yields CASNKQGLRSPLHF.

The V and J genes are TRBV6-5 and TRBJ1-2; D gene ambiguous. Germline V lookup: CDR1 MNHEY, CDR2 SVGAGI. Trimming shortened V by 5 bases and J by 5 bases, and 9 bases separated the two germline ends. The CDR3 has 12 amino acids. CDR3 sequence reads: CASSTGEYGYTF. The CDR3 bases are TGTGCCAGCAGTACGGGAGAGTATGGCTACACCTTC.

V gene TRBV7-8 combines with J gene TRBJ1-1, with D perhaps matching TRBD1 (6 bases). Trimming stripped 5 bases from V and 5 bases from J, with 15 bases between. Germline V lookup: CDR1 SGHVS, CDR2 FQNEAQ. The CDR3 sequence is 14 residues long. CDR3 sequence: CASSRGGARTEAFF. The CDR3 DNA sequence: TGTGCCAGCAGCCGGGGGGGGGCGCGTACTGAAGCTTTCTTT.

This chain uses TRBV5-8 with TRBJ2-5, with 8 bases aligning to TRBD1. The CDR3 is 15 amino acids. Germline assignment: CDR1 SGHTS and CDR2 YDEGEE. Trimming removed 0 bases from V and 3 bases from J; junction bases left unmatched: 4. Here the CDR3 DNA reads TGTGCCAGCAGCTTGGGACAGGGGACGAAAGAGACCCAGTACTTC. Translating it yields CASSLGQGTKETQYF.

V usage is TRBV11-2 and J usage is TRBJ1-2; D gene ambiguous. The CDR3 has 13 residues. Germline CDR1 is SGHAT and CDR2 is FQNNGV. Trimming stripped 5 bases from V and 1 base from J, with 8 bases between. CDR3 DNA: TGTGCCAGCAGCCTCGACAATAACTATGGCTACACCTTC. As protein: CASSLDNNYGYTF.

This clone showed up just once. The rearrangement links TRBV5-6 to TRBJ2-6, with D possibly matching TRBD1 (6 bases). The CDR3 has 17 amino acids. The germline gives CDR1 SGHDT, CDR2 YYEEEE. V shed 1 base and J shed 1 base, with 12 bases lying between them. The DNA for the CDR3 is TGTGCCAGCAGCTTGTCAGGGGATCCATCTGGGGCCAACGTCCTGACTTTC. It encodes CASSLSGDPSGANVLTF.

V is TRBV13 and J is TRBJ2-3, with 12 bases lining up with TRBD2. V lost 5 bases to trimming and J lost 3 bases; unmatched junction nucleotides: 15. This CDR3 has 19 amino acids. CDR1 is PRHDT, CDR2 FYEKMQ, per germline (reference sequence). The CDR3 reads CASSGRLLAGGPKTDTQYF. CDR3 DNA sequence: TGTGCCAGCAGCGGACGACTGCTAGCGGGGGGGCCGAAGACAGATACGCAGTATTTT.

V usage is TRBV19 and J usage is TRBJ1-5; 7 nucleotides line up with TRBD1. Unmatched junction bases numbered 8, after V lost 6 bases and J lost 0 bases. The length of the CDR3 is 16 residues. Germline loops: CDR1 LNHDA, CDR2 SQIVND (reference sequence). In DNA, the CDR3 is TGTGCCAGTAGCATCGGACAGGCTTATAGCAATCAGCCCCAGCATTTT. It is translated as CASSIGQAYSNQPQHF.

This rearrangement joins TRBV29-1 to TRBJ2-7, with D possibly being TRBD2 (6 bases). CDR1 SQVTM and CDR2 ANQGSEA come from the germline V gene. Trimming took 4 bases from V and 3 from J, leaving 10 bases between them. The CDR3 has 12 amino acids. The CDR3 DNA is TGCAGCGTTGGGGGAGGAGGCTACGAGCAGTACTTC. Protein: CSVGGGGYEQYF.

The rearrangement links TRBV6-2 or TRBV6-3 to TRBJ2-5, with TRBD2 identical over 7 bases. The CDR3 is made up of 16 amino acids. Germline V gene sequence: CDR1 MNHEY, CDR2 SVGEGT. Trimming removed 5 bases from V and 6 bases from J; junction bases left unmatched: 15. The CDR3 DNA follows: TGTGCCAGCAGTACCCTGAGCGGGGAAGTAGGAAAGACCCAGTACTTC. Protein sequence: CASSTLSGEVGKTQYF.

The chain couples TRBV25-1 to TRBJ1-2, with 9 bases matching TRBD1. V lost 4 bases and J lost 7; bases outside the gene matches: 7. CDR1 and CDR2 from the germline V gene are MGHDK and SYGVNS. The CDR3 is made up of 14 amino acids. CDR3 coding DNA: TGTGCCAGCAGTGGGGGGACAGGGTATACTGGCTACACCTTC. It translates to CASSGGTGYTGYTF.

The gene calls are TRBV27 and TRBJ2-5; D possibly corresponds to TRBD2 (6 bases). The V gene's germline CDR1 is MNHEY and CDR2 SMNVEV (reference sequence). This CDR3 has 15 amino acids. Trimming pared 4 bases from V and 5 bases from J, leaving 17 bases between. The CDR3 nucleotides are TGTGCCAGCAGTTATGTAGCGGCGGGGCAGGAGACCCAGTACTTC. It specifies CASSYVAAGQETQYF.

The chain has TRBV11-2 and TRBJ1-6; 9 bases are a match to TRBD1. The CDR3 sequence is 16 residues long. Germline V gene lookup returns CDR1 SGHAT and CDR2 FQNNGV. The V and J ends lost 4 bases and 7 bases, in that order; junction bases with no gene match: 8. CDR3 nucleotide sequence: TGTGCCAGCAGCTCACAACAGGGGGCGCAAAATTCACCCCTCCACTTT. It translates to CASSSQQGAQNSPLHF.

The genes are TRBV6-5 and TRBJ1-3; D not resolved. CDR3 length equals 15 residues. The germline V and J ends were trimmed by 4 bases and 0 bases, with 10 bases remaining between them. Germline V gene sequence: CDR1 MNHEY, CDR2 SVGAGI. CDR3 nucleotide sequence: TGTGCCAGCAGTTTGAGTCGAAGCTCTGGAAACACCATATATTTT. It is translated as CASSLSRSSGNTIYF.

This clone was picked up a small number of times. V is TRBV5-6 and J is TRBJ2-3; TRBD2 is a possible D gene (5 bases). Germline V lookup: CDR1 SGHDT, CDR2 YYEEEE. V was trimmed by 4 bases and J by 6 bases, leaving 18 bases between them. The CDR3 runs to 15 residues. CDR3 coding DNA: TGTGCCAGCAGCCTGGGTGGTGCTAGCAGCGATACGCAGTATTTT. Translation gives CASSLGGASSDTQYF.